This passage covers 22 T cell receptor beta chains from one sample sequenced in a study of T cells in localized non-small cell lung cancer. TCRdb keeps only in-frame clones here, not all; method: immunoSEQ multiplex PCR. Of about 23,000 clones in the sample, 88% are singletons; the top ten hold around a tenth. Sequenced here: peripheral blood mononuclear cells, sampled before any cancer treatment. The origin of the receptors is a woman aged 35-75 years with stage III lung adenocarcinoma.

This chain uses TRBV21-1 with TRBJ2-1; TRBD2 is the table's D call and was not checked against the DNA. TRBV21-1 is a pseudogene. The CDR3 contains 17 residues. For the CDR3, the DNA is TGTGCCAGCAGCAAAGCGCTAGCGGGAAAGGGCGAGCATGAGCAGTTCTTC. Amino acids: CASSKALAGKGEHEQFF.

The CDR3 region is CASNIGGAPREKLFF. CDR3 nucleotides: TGTGCCAGCAATATAGGGGGGGCCCCTAGGGAAAAACTGTTTTTT. The rearrangement joins TRBV7-2 to TRBJ1-4, with a weak D call TRBD1 (6 bases). The CDR3 has 15 residues. CDR1 is SGHTA, CDR2 FQGNSA, per germline. Trimming shortened V by 7 bases and J by 8 bases, and 20 bases separated the two germline ends.

The count of this clone is one. The identical CDR3 is also encoded by other nucleotide sequences in the sample. V and J are TRBV30 and TRBJ1-1; possible D gene TRBD1, 5 bases. The CDR3 is 13 residues long. V dropped 0 bases and J dropped 10 bases, with 15 bases sitting between them. Germline V lookup: CDR1 GTSNPN, CDR2 SVGIG (reference sequence). CDR3 sequence reads: CAWSVDERRGAFF. CDR3 coding DNA: TGTGCCTGGAGTGTGGATGAAAGAAGGGGAGCTTTCTTT.

A few counts support this clone. J is TRBJ2-1 and V is TRBV9; no definite D call. The CDR3 totals 12 residues. CDR1 is SGDLS, CDR2 YYNGEE, per germline. Trimming stripped 0 bases from V and 10 bases from J, with 8 bases between. CDR3 nucleotide sequence: TGTGCCAGCAGCGTAGAGGGAAGGGAGCAGTTCTTC. It yields the protein CASSVEGREQFF.

The genes are TRBV5-4 and TRBJ2-1; 9 bases line up with TRBD1. The length of the CDR3 is 15 residues. Germline loops: CDR1 SGHNT, CDR2 YYREEE (reference sequence). The ends lost 2 bases at V and 8 bases at J; junction bases unmatched: 8. CDR3 in amino acids: CASSLVQGAGDEQFF. The CDR3 nucleotides are TGTGCCAGCAGCTTAGTACAGGGGGCGGGCGATGAGCAGTTCTTC.

The chain links TRBV19 to TRBJ1-4; no clear D gene. The ends were cut back, 10 bases at V and 5 bases at J, with 11 bases in the middle. Looked up from germline, CDR1 is LNHDA and CDR2 is SQIVND (reference sequence). This CDR3 comprises 12 residues. The CDR3 DNA is TGTGCCAACCCCGGAACCAATGAAAAACTGTTTTTT. This translates into CANPGTNEKLFF.

The chain links TRBV11-2 to TRBJ2-3; 7 bases line up with TRBD2. The CDR3 runs to 17 residues. Germline loops: CDR1 SGHAT, CDR2 FQNNGV. The junction had 6 bases not matched to a gene; V was cut back by 0 bases and J by 0 bases. DNA for the CDR3: TGTGCCAGCAGCTTAGATCGGGGGAGGGGTAGCACAGATACGCAGTATTTT. Its translation is CASSLDRGRGSTDTQYF.

The gene calls are TRBV11-2 and TRBJ1-2, with a tentative D call TRBD1 (5 bases). Trimming stripped 1 base from V and 4 bases from J, with 13 bases between. Germline CDR1 reads SGHAT; CDR2 reads FQNNGV. The CDR3 sequence is 15 residues long. The CDR3, as DNA: TGTGCCAGCAGCTTAGTAGGGACCGGTACCTATGGCTACACCTTC. This gives the protein CASSLVGTGTYGYTF.

The chain couples TRBV18 to TRBJ1-4; tentative D call: TRBD1 (6 bases). Germline V lookup: CDR1 KGHSH, CDR2 LQKENI. The CDR3 is 17 residues long. V lost 3 bases and J lost 1, with 15 bases in between. The DNA of the CDR3 is TGTGCCAGCTCACCCAGGGGCCCGGGGGTAACTAATGAAAAACTGTTTTTT. Encoded protein: CASSPRGPGVTNEKLFF. Supplemented by reference TRBV18 and TRBJ1-4, the full variable domain reads NAGVMQNPRHLVRRRGQEARLRCSPMKGHSHVYWYRQLPEEGLKFMVYLQKENIIDESGMPKERFSAEFPKEGPSILRIQQVVRGDSAAYFCASSPRGPGVTNEKLFFGSGTQLSVL.

The chain employs TRBV7-2 and TRBJ2-2, with TRBD2 matching 7 bases. Trimming took 0 bases from V and 4 from J; bases not matched to a gene: 5. CDR3 length: 16 residues. Germline V lookup: CDR1 SGHTA, CDR2 FQGNSA. CDR3 region: CASSLAGGRSTGELFF. The CDR3, as DNA: TGTGCCAGCAGCTTAGCGGGAGGGCGGAGCACCGGGGAGCTGTTTTTT.

J is TRBJ2-2 and V is TRBV7-9; 11 bases map to TRBD2. This CDR3 is built from 18 residues. The germline CDR1 and CDR2 sequences are SEHNR and FQNEAQ (reference sequence). The trim removed 0 bases at V and 0 bases at J, leaving 3 bases unmatched. The CDR3 is CASSLASGRAPNTGELFF. DNA for the CDR3: TGTGCCAGCAGCTTAGCTAGCGGGAGGGCCCCGAACACCGGGGAGCTGTTTTTT.

The J gene is TRBJ2-2, the V gene TRBV6-1; D may be TRBD1 (5 bases). The CDR3 has 15 amino acids. Germline CDR1 reads MNHNS; CDR2 reads SASEGT. Trimming took 5 bases from V and 8 from J, leaving 18 bases between them. The CDR3 loop reads CASSPHRTFRGELFF. CDR3 coding DNA: TGTGCCAGCAGTCCTCACCGGACATTTAGAGGGGAGCTGTTTTTT.

The chain has TRBV15 and TRBJ2-1, with TRBD2 matching over 10 bases. Germline values: CDR1 LNHNV, CDR2 YYDKDF (reference sequence). The CDR3 runs 15 residues. V was pared by 6 bases and J by 7 bases, with 9 bases of the junction left unmatched. The CDR3, as DNA: TGTGCCACCAGAACCGGGACTAGCGAGGGTAATGAGCAGTTCTTC. It is translated as CATRTGTSEGNEQFF.

The chain recombines TRBV28 with TRBJ2-5; the match to TRBD1 covers 8 bases. The CDR3 has 15 residues. V lost 5 bases to trimming and J lost 2 bases; unmatched junction nucleotides: 7. Germline V CDR1 and CDR2: MDHEN, SYDVKM. As DNA, the CDR3 is TGTGCCAGCAGTATAAGGACAGGGCAGCAAGAGACCCAGTACTTC. Translating it yields CASSIRTGQQETQYF.

The chain recombines TRBV27 with TRBJ1-1; TRBD1 might be the D (6 bases). Germline-derived CDR1 and CDR2 are MNHEY and SMNVEV (reference sequence). CDR3 length: 15 residues. V lost 4 bases, J lost 0 bases, and 12 bases lay in between. The CDR3 nucleotides read TGTGCCAGCAGTTCTTTAGGGACACTGAACACTGAAGCTTTCTTT. This sequence encodes CASSSLGTLNTEAFF.

This chain links TRBV10-2 with TRBJ2-6; 8 bases are shared with TRBD2. Per germline, CDR1 WSHSY and CDR2 SAAADI. J lost 2 bases, V lost 2 bases, and 2 bases had no gene match. The CDR3 spans 16 residues. Here the CDR3 reads CASSEAGGTGANVLTF. The CDR3 DNA reads as TGCGCCAGCAGTGAGGCGGGGGGCACTGGGGCCAACGTCCTGACTTTC.

The CDR3 sequence: CASSQRQRETQYF. The CDR3 DNA reads TGTGCCAGCAGCCAAAGACAGAGGGAGACCCAGTACTTC. This rearrangement joins TRBV11-1 to TRBJ2-5; D may be TRBD1 (5 bases). Trimming pared 5 bases from V and 5 bases from J, leaving 12 bases between. This CDR3 has 13 amino acids. Germline CDR1 and CDR2: SGHAT and FQDESV (reference sequence).

The V call is TRBV19, the J call TRBJ1-1; D unresolved. Trimming shortened V by 2 bases and J by 1 base, and 11 bases separated the two germline ends. The CDR3 extends over 15 amino acids. Germline CDR1 and CDR2: LNHDA and SQIVND (reference sequence). CDR3 protein: CASSIPRTWNTEAFF. The DNA of the CDR3 is TGTGCCAGTAGTATACCAAGGACCTGGAACACTGAAGCTTTCTTT.

The chain is built from TRBV7-9 and TRBJ2-7, with D perhaps matching TRBD1 or TRBD2 (5 bases each). Germline values: CDR1 SEHNR, CDR2 FQNEAQ (reference sequence). Between the trimmed V and J ends, which lost 5 bases and 3 bases, there was a span of 14 bases. The length of the CDR3 is 14 residues. This CDR3 reads CASSRDLLNYEQYF. CDR3 nucleotide sequence: TGTGCCAGCAGCCGGGACCTTCTAAACTACGAGCAGTACTTC. The complete variable domain, with remaining parts taken from reference TRBV7-9 and TRBJ2-7, reads DTGVSQNPRHKITKRGQNVTFRCDPISEHNRLYWYRQTLGQGPEFLTYFQNEAQLEKSRLLSDRFSAERPKGSFSTLEIQRTEQGDSAMYLCASSRDLLNYEQYFGPGTRLTVT.

J is TRBJ2-1 and V is TRBV9, with 14 bases aligning to TRBD2. Germline CDR1 and CDR2: SGDLS and YYNGEE. V lost 4 bases to trimming and J lost 7 bases; unmatched junction nucleotides: 4. The CDR3 consists of 15 residues. CDR3 sequence reads: CASSLRLAGGNEQFF. Here the CDR3 DNA reads TGTGCCAGCAGCCTCAGACTAGCGGGAGGGAATGAGCAGTTCTTC.

V usage is TRBV5-4 and J usage is TRBJ2-3; 8 positions match TRBD2. Germline lookup yields CDR1 SGHNT and CDR2 YYREEE (reference sequence). V lost 0 bases to trimming and J lost 2 bases; unmatched junction nucleotides: 8. The CDR3 length is 17 residues. The CDR3 coding sequence is TGTGCCAGCAGCTTGGTAGGGCTAGCGGGCCCCACAGATACGCAGTATTTT. This encodes CASSLVGLAGPTDTQYF.

J is TRBJ2-4 and V is TRBV10-3, with D perhaps matching TRBD1 (6 bases). The CDR3 extends over 16 amino acids. Germline V lookup: CDR1 ENHRY, CDR2 SYGVKD. The ends were cut back, 0 bases at V and 7 bases at J, with 16 bases in the middle. The chain's CDR3 is CAISESGPGTSNIQYF. CDR3 coding DNA: TGTGCCATCAGTGAGTCGGGGCCCGGGACAAGCAACATTCAGTACTTC.